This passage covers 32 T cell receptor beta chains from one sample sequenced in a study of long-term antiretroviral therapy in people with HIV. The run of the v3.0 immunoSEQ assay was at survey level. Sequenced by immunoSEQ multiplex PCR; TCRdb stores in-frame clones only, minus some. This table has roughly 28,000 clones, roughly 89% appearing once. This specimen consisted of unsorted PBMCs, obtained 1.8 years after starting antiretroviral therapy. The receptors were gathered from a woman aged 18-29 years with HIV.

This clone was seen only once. CDR3 amino acids: CATGSASGPYEQYF. The CDR3 DNA sequence: TGTGCCACCGGATCAGCTAGCGGCCCCTACGAGCAGTACTTC. The gene calls are TRBV15 and TRBJ2-7, with 7 bases aligning to TRBD2. The CDR3 consists of 14 residues. Trimming removed 8 bases from V and 2 bases from J; junction bases left unmatched: 9. The germline V gene has CDR1 LNHNV and CDR2 YYDKDF (reference sequence).

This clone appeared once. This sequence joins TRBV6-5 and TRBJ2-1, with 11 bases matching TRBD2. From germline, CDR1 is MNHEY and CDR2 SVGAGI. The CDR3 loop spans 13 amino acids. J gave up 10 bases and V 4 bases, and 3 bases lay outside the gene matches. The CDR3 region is CASSSVAGGEQFF. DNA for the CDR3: TGTGCCAGCAGTTCCGTAGCGGGAGGGGAGCAGTTCTTC.

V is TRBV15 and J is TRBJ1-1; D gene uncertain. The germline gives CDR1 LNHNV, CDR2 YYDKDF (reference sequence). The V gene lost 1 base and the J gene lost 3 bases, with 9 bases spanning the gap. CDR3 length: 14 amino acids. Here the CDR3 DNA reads TGTGCCACCAGCAGAGGGACTTTAGACACTGAAGCTTTCTTT. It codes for CATSRGTLDTEAFF.

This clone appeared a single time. The CDR3 protein is CASSVSPHPNTEAFF. The CDR3 DNA follows: TGTGCCAGCAGCGTATCACCGCACCCGAACACTGAAGCTTTCTTT. This chain links TRBV9 with TRBJ1-1; D is unresolved. Deletions cut 1 base from V and 1 base from J, with 11 bases between. Germline CDR1 and CDR2: SGDLS and YYNGEE. The CDR3 totals 15 residues. Using reference TRBV9 and TRBJ1-1 for the parts outside the CDR3, the full variable domain is DSGVTQTPKHLITATGQRVTLRCSPRSGDLSVYWYQQSLDQGLQFLIQYYNGEERAKGNILERFSAQQFPDLHSELNLSSLELGDSALYFCASSVSPHPNTEAFFGQGTRLTVV.

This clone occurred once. The CDR3 region is CASSGPSGRAYEQYF. The CDR3 region has the DNA TGTGCCAGCAGCGGCCCTAGCGGGAGAGCCTACGAGCAGTACTTC. The chain links TRBV9 to TRBJ2-7; 10 bases map to TRBD2. Germline CDR1 is SGDLS and CDR2 is YYNGEE. This CDR3 has 15 residues. With 3 bases clipped from V and 2 bases from J, the junction kept 5 bases outside the gene matches.

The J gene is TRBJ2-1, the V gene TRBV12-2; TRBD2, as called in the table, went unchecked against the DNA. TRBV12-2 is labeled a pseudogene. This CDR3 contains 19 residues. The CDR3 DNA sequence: TGTGCAAGTCGCTTTCCCCAGTGTGACGGGGGGCCCTCCTACAATGAGCAGTTCTTC. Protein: CASRFPQCDGGPSYNEQFF.

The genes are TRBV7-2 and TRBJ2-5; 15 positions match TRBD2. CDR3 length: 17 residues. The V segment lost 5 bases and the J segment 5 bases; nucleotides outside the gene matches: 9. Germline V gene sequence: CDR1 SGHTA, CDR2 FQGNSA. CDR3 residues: CASSPPGLAGGRETQYF. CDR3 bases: TGTGCCAGCAGCCCCCCCGGACTAGCGGGAGGGAGGGAGACCCAGTACTTC.

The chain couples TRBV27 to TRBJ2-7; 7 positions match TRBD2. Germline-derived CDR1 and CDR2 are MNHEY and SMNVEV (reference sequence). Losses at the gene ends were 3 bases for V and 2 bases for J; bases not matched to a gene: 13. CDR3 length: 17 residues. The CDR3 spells CASSFSGKGQGPYEQYF. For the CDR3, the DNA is TGTGCCAGCAGTTTCAGCGGGAAGGGGCAGGGACCCTACGAGCAGTACTTC.

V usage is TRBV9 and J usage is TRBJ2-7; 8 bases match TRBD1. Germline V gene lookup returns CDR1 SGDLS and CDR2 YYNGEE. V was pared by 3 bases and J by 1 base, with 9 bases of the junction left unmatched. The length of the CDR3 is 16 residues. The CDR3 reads CASSGGGQEKSYEQYF. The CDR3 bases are TGTGCCAGCAGCGGAGGGGGACAGGAGAAGTCCTACGAGCAGTACTTC.

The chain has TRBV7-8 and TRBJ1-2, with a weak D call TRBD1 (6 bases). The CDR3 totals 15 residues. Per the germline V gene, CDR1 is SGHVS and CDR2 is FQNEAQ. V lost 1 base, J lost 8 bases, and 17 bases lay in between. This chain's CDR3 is CASSLVAAQGSGYTF. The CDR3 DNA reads TGTGCCAGCAGCTTAGTAGCCGCCCAGGGGAGCGGCTACACCTTC.

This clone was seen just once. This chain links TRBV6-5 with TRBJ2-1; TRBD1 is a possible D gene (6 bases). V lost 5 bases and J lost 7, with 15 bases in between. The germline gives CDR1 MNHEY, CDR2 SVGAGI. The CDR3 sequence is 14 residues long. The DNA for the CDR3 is TGTGCCAGCAGTCTAGGGGGAGTGGGTAATGAGCAGTTCTTC. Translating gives CASSLGGVGNEQFF.

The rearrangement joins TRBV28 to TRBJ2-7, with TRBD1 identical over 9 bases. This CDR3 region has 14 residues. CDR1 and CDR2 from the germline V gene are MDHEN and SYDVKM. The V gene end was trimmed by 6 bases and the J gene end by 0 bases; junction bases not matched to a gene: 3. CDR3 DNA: TGTGCCAGCAGAGGACAGGGGCGCTCCTACGAGCAGTACTTC. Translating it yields CASRGQGRSYEQYF. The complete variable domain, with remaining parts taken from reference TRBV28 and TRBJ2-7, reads DVKVTQSSRYLVKRTGEKVFLECVQDMDHENMFWYRQDPGLGLRLIYFSYDVKMKEKGDIPEGYSVSREKKERFSLILESASTNQTSMYLCASRGQGRSYEQYFGPGTRLTVT.

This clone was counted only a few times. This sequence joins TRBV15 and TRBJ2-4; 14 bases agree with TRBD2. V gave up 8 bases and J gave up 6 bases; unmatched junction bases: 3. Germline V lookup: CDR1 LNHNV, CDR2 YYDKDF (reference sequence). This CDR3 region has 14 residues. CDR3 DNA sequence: TGTGCCACCCGACTAGCGGGAGGGCGAAACATTCAGTACTTC. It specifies CATRLAGGRNIQYF.

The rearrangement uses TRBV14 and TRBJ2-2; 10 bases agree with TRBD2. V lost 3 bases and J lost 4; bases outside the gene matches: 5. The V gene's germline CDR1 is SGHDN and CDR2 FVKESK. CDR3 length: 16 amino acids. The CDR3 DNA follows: TGTGCCAGCAGCCAGTCGCTAGCGGGAGTCACCGGGGAGCTGTTTTTT. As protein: CASSQSLAGVTGELFF. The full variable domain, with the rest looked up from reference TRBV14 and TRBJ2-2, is EAGVTQFPSHSVIEKGQTVTLRCDPISGHDNLYWYRRVMGKEIKFLLHFVKESKQDESGMPNNRFLAERTGGTYSTLKVQPAELEDSGVYFCASSQSLAGVTGELFFGEGSRLTVL.

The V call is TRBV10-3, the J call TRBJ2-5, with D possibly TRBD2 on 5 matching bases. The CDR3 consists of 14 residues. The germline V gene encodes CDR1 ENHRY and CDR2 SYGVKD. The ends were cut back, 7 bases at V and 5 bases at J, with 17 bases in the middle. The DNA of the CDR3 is TGTGCCATCAAAGAGGCGGGCAGGTCGGAGACCCAGTACTTC. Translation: CAIKEAGRSETQYF.

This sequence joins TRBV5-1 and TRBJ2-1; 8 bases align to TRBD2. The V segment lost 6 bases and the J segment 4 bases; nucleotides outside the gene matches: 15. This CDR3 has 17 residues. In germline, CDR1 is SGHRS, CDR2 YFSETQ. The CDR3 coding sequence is TGCGCCAGCACCCCAGAACGGCGGGTAGCGGGGTACAATGAGCAGTTCTTC. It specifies CASTPERRVAGYNEQFF. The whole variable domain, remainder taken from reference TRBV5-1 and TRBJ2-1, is KAGVTQTPRYLIKTRGQQVTLSCSPISGHRSVSWYQQTPGQGLQFLFEYFSETQRNKGNFPGRFSGRQFSNSRSEMNVSTLELGDSALYLCASTPERRVAGYNEQFFGPGTRLTVL.

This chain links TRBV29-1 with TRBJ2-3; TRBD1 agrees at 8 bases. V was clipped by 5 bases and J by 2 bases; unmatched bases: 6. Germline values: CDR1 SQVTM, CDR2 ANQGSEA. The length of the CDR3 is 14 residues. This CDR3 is CSVRQGTVTDTQYF. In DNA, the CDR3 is TGCAGCGTTAGACAGGGGACGGTCACAGATACGCAGTATTTT.

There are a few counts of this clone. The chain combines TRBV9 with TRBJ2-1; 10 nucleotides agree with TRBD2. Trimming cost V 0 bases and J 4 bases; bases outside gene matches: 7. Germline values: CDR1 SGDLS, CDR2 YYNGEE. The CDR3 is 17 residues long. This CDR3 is CASSVGLAGVVYNEQFF. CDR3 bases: TGTGCCAGCAGCGTAGGCCTAGCGGGAGTGGTATACAATGAGCAGTTCTTC.

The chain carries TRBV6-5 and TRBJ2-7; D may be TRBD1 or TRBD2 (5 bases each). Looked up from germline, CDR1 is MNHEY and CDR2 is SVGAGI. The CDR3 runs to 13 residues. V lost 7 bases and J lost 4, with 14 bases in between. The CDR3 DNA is TGTGCCAGCATGATGGGGCGCGGGTACGAGCAGTACTTC. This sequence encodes CASMMGRGYEQYF.

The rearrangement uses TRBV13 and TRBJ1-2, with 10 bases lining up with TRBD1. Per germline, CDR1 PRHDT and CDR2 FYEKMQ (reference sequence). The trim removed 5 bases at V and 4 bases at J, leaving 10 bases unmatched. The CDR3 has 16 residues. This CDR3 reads CASSQRQGARTYGYTF. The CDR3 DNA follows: TGTGCCAGCAGCCAACGACAGGGGGCAAGGACCTATGGCTACACCTTC.

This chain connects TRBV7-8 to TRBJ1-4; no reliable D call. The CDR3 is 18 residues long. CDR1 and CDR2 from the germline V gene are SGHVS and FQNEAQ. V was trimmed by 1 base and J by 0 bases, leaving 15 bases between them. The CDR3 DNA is TGTGCCAGCAGCTTAGACATCAGTAGGGCGGCAACTAATGAAAAACTGTTTTTT. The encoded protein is CASSLDISRAATNEKLFF.

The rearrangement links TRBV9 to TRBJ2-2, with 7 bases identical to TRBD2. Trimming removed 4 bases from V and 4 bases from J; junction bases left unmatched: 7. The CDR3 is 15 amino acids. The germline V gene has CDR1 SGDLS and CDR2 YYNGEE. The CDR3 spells CASSPGLRGTGELFF. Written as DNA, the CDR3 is TGTGCCAGCAGCCCGGGACTACGGGGCACCGGGGAGCTGTTTTTT. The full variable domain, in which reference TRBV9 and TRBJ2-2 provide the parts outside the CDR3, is DSGVTQTPKHLITATGQRVTLRCSPRSGDLSVYWYQQSLDQGLQFLIQYYNGEERAKGNILERFSAQQFPDLHSELNLSSLELGDSALYFCASSPGLRGTGELFFGEGSRLTVL.

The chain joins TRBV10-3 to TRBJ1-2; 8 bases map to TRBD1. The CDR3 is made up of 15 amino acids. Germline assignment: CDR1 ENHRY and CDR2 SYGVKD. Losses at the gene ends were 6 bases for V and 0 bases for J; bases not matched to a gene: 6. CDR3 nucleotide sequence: TGTGCCATCAGCGAGACAGGGGACGCTAACTATGGCTACACCTTC. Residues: CAISETGDANYGYTF.

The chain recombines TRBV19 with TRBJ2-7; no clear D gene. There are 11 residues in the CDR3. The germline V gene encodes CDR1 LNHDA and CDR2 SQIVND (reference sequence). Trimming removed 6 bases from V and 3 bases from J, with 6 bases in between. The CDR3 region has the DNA TGTGCCAGTAGCCTTGGCTACGAGCAGTACTTC. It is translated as CASSLGYEQYF.

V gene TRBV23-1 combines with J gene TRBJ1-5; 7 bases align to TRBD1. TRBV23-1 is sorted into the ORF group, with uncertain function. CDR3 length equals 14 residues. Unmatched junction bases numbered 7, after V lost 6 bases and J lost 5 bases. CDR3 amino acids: CASSPDRVHQPQHF. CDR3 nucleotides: TGCGCCAGCAGCCCCGACAGGGTTCATCAGCCCCAGCATTTT.

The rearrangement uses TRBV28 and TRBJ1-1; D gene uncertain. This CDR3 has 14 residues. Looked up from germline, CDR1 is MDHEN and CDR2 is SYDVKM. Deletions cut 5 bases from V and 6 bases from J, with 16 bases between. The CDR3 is CASSQTVINAEAFF. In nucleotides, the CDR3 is TGTGCCAGCAGTCAAACTGTCATTAACGCTGAAGCTTTCTTT.

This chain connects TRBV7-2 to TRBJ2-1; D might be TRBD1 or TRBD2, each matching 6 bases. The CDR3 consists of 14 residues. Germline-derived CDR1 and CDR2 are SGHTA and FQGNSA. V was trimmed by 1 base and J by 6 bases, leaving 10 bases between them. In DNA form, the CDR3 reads TGTGCCAGCAGCTTAGACGGGGGCTCCAATGAGCAGTTCTTC. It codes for CASSLDGGSNEQFF.

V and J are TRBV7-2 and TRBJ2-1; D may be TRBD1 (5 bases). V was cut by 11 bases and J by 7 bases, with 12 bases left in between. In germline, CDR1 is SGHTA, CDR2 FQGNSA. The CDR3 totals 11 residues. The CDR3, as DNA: TGTGCCTCCCGACAGCGTAATGAGCAGTTCTTC. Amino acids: CASRQRNEQFF.

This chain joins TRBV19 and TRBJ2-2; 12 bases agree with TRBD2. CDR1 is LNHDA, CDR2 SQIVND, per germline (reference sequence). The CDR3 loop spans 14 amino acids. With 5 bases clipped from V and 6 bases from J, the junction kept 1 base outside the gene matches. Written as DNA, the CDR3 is TGTGCCAGTAGTCCTAGCGGGAGGGCCGGGGAGCTGTTTTTT. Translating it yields CASSPSGRAGELFF. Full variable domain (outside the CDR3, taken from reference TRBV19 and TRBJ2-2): DGGITQSPKYLFRKEGQNVTLSCEQNLNHDAMYWYRQDPGQGLRLIYYSQIVNDFQKGDIAEGYSVSREKKESFPLTVTSAQKNPTAFYLCASSPSGRAGELFFGEGSRLTVL.

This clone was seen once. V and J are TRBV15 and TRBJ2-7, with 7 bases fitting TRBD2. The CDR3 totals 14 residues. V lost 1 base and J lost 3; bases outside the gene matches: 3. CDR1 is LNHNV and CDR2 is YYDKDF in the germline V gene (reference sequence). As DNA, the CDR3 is TGTGCCACCAGCAGAGGGGACTACAACTACGAGCAGTACTTC. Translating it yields CATSRGDYNYEQYF.

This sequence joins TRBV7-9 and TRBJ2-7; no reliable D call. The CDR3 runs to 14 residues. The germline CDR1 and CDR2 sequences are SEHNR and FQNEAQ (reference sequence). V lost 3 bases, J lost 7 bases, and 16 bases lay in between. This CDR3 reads CASSFSNILEEQYF. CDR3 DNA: TGTGCCAGCAGCTTTTCCAACATCCTAGAGGAGCAGTACTTC.

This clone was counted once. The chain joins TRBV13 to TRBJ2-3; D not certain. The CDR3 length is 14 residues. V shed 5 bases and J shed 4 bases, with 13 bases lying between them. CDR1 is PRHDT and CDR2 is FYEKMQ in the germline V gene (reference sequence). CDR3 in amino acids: CASSPQSQSDTQYF. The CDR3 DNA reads TGTGCCAGCAGCCCCCAGAGTCAATCAGATACGCAGTATTTT.